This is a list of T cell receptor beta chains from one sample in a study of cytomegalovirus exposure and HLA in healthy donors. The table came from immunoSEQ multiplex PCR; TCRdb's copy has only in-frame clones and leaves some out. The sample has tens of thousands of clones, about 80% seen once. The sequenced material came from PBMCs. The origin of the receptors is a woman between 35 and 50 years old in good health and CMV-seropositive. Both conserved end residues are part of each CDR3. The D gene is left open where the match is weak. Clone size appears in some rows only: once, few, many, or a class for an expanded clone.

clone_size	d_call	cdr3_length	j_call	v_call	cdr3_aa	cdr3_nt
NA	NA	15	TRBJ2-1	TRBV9	CASSARDSPYNEQFF	TGTGCCAGCAGCGCCCGGGACTCCCCCTACAATGAGCAGTTCTTC
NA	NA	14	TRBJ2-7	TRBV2	CASSGEGGGYEQYF	TGTGCCAGCAGTGGAGAGGGAGGGGGCTACGAGCAGTACTTC
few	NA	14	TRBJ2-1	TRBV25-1	CASSDMRSSTGQFF	TGTGCCAGCAGTGATATGCGCAGCTCAACAGGGCAGTTCTTC
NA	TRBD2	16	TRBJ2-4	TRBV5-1	CASSLEGGGAKNIQYF	TGCGCCAGCAGCTTGGAGGGCGGGGGGGCCAAAAACATTCAGTACTTC
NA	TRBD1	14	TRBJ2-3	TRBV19	CASSVRQGKDTQYF	TGTGCCAGTAGTGTAAGACAGGGGAAGGATACGCAGTATTTT
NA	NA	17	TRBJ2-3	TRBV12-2	CASRTRVPLDSTDTQYF	TGTGCAAGTCGTACCCGCGTTCCTTTAGATAGCACAGATACGCAGTATTTT
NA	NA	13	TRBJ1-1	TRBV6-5	CASRQTVNTEAFF	TGTGCCAGCAGGCAAACAGTGAACACTGAAGCTTTCTTT
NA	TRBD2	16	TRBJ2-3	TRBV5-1	CASSFRLAGATDTQYF	TGCGCCAGCAGCTTTCGACTAGCGGGGGCCACAGATACGCAGTATTTT
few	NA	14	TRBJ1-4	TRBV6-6	CASSHEWTNEKLFF	TGTGCCAGCAGTCACGAGTGGACTAATGAAAAACTGTTTTTT
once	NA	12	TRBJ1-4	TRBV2	CASSPDLGKLFF	TGTGCCAGCAGCCCCGACTTGGGAAAACTGTTTTTT
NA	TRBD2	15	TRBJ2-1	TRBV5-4	CASSSDPGRYNEQFF	TGTGCCAGCAGCAGCGACCCCGGGAGGTACAATGAGCAGTTCTTC
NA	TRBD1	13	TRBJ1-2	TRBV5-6	CASSLRDRYGYTF	TGTGCCAGCAGCCTCCGGGACAGGTACGGCTACACCTTC
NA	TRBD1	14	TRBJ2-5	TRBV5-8	CASSLATGGETQYF	TGTGCCAGCAGCTTGGCGACAGGGGGAGAGACCCAGTACTTC
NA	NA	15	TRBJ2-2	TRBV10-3	CAISDSGHNTGELFF	TGTGCCATCAGTGATTCGGGACACAACACCGGGGAGCTGTTTTTT
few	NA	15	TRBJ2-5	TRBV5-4	CASSLIGQRGETQYF	TGTGCCAGCAGCTTGATCGGTCAGCGAGGAGAGACCCAGTACTTC
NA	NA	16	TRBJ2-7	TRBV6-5	CASSYSIVRGSSEQYF	TGTGCCAGCAGTTACTCGATAGTCAGGGGATCGTCCGAGCAGTACTTC
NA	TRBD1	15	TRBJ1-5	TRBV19	CASRYTGGKNQPQHF	TGTGCCAGTAGATATACAGGGGGAAAAAATCAGCCCCAGCATTTT
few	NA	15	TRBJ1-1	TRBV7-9	CASSFTTVKNTEAFF	TGTGCCAGCAGCTTTACGACAGTCAAGAACACTGAAGCTTTCTTT
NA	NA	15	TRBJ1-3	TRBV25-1	CASSEPGSSGNTIYF	TGTGCCAGCAGTGAGCCAGGGTCCTCTGGAAACACCATATATTTT
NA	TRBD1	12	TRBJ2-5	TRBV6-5	CATRGGHGTQYF	TGTGCCACCCGAGGGGGCCACGGGACCCAGTACTTC
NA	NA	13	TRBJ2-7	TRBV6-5	CASSYSGAYEQYF	TGTGCCAGCAGTTACTCGGGCGCCTACGAGCAGTACTTC
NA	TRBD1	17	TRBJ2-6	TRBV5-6	CASSLRTGTGGANVLTF	TGTGCCAGCAGCTTGCGGACAGGGACGGGTGGGGCCAACGTCCTGACTTTC
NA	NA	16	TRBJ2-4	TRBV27	CASSFKGEANKNIQYF	TGTGCCAGCAGTTTTAAGGGAGAGGCCAACAAAAACATTCAGTACTTC
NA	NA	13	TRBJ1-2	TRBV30	CAFSRGKAGGYTF	TGTGCCTTTTCAAGGGGTAAGGCTGGTGGCTACACCTTC
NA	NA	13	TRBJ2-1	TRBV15	CATSRQGSREQFF	TGTGCCACCAGCAGGCAGGGGTCGAGGGAGCAGTTCTTC
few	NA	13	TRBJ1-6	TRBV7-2	CASSGADNSPLHF	TGTGCCAGCAGTGGGGCAGATAATTCACCCCTCCACTTT
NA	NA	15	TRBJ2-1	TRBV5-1	CASSLGVSGLNEQFF	TGCGCCAGCAGCTTGGGGGTCAGCGGTCTCAATGAGCAGTTCTTC